Listed here is a single T cell receptor (beta chain). Its antigen remains unidentified. The sample holds no much larger clone one base away, and base qualities are not on file. For the CD8 naive samples, CD45RO-negative cells were positively selected for CCR7, yielding a CD45RA+CCR7+ population from which TemRA cells were excluded. Donors were healthy HIV-negative adults with no recently reported acute infections or vaccinations. Every donor was a Caucasian adult residing in Nashville, Tennessee, USA. Blood was obtained by leukapheresis, after which PBMCs were separated by Ficoll-Histopaque density gradient centrifugation and cryopreserved in liquid nitrogen vapor phase. Purity and quantity of every magnetically sorted T cell population were checked by analytical flow cytometry. Genomic DNA was isolated from every sorted fraction and measured by UV absorbance on a Nanodrop 2000c. The sample is drawn from a study of shared clonotypes between healthy human individuals (dated by TCRdb to about 2020). Describing the broader study: The cohort included a few men and a couple of women between 18 and 49 years of age. Per donor, three plates each were used for CD4 naive and CD4 memory, two for CD8 naive, and one for CD8 memory. Blood TCR repertoires of roughly 5 healthy adults were deeply sequenced to estimate repertoire size and the extent of clonotype sharing between individuals. Libraries were prepared and TCR repertoires were sequenced by different laboratories using diverse techniques, in order to increase sequencing depth and limit assay-specific biases. Each donor's leukapheresis produced roughly between about 0.85 and 10 billion PBMCs.

TCR CDR3 regions were amplified from genomic DNA by multiplex PCR using the deep immunoSEQ assay. Genomic DNA extracted from each cell subset was distributed evenly over all wells of several immunoSEQ 96-well plates, and each plate served as one replicate. For sorted subsets, 150 to 200 ng genomic DNA, equal to 30,000 or so T cell genomes, was loaded into each replicate PCR. Purified libraries were quantified with a Qubit 3.0 fluorometer, sized on a Bioanalyzer 2100, and re-quantified with the KAPA Library Quantification kit. Every immunoSEQ 96-well plate was sequenced on a separate single-read 150-cycle Illumina NextSeq 550 flow cell. The authors processed their data as follows. Because only junctional sequences without quality scores were contained in the immunoSEQ output, filtering matching that applied to full-length reads could not be performed. To assign V/J genes and CDR3, sequences were annotated against IMGT germline references using PyIR, a Python wrapper for IgBLAST v1.9. Any read was removed if the V/J assignment was weak (E-value above 1e-6), the CDR3 was missing, or the read contained stop codons, out-of-frame junctions, or ambiguous translated residues. V3J clonotypes were defined as sequences sharing an identical inferred V gene, J gene, and CDR3 amino acid sequence. The percentage overlap between two repertoires was calculated by dividing the number of shared unique clonotypes by the size of the smaller repertoire. Three approaches were used to assess repertoire richness: RTK rarefaction, the Chao1 estimator, and Recon v2.1 estimates of unobserved clonotypes. OLGA was used to compute generation probabilities for all TCRbeta clonotypes that the gDNA method yielded from a few donors. The table was pulled from immuneACCESS by TCRdb, which kept in-frame rearrangements only. Such tables lose some clones; where checked, under half of the loss comes from unresolved V genes, and the rest has no known cause. Clone size and the V and J calls come from that table; the DNA yielded D and trimming. A total of about 2 million clones appear in this sample, about 95% of them only once. In total, the top ten clones hold around 1% of the sample.

Findings and caveats that apply to the study as a whole: Only blood was sampled, and tissue TCR repertoires likely differ from those in blood. When a handful of donors were compared, the shared fraction of clonotypes was around 5% for naive CD4, 3.5% to 4% for naive CD8, 2% to 2.5% for memory CD4, and roughly 0.43% for memory CD8. Because the study included a small number of donors, the genetic and exposure-history diversity represented was limited. Pairwise subsampling indicated that sequencing depth was expected to affect the degree of clonotype sharing among donors. Clonotypes shared by all four sorted-subset donors showed higher generation probabilities than non-shared clonotypes. Even with the large sequencing depth, rarefaction of the sorted-subset datasets indicated that sequencing was incomplete. Estimated clonotype richness was generally larger for naive than for memory subsets.

This receptor was obtained from a man between 18 and 29 years old in good health. The sequenced material came from naive CD8+ T cells sorted from blood. The sample's cell subset or site, from its label and the paper: CD45RA+CCR7+.

The DNA reads as follows: TGTGCCAGCCACCCGGGGGACACTGAAGCTTTCTTT. Its translation reads: CASHPGDTEAFF. The chain was built from TRBV13 and TRBJ1-1, with TRBD1 as a weak D call on 5 bases. The junction shows trimming of 8 bases on V and 3 bases on J, plus 10 bases between the germline ends. The germline V gene (reference sequence) gives CDR1 as PRHDT and CDR2 as FYEKMQ. CDR3 length: 12 amino acids, cysteine to phenylalanine. Only CDR3 DNA remains: 36 bases, in frame from the first base.